This TCR beta chain is drawn from a study of T cells in tuberculosis. Only in-frame clones appear in the TCRdb table, and some are missing; sequencing was by immunoSEQ multiplex PCR. The sample lists about 34,000 clones; approximately 89% were seen once. The time point was: new active TB diagnosis, blood taken before or within 7 days of starting treatment. This clonotype was obtained from an adult with tuberculosis. This sample comprised PBMCs, obtained at tuberculosis diagnosis.

The DNA of the CDR3 is TGTGCCAGCAGCCAAGACAGGGACAACACCGGGGAGCTGTTTTTT. This translates into CASSQDRDNTGELFF. The V and J genes are TRBV25-1 and TRBJ2-2; 7 nucleotides line up with TRBD1. With V trimmed by 6 bases and J by 2 bases, 6 bases remained unmatched. Germline V gene sequence: CDR1 MGHDK, CDR2 SYGVNS. The CDR3 contains 15 residues.